This T cell receptor beta chain was obtained from a study of neurological immune-mediated disorders (dated by TCRdb to between 2017 and 2020). As for the study more broadly: Peripheral blood TCR-beta repertoires from patients with HTLV-I-associated myelopathy (HAM/TSP), patients with multiple sclerosis, and healthy controls were compared in the study using UMI-based sequencing. The 90 to 120 TCR-beta libraries covered PBMC samples along with longitudinal samples, technical triplicates, and paired sorted CD4+ and CD8+ T-cell subsets. Of the approximately 68 subjects in the cohort, about 14 were HAM/TSP patients, about 35 were multiple sclerosis patients, and some 20 were healthy controls.

cDNA was synthesized by template-switch 5'RACE using a primer with a 10-nucleotide random unique molecular identifier that tagged each TCR transcript. Every sequencing run yielded over 200 million TCR-beta sequences covering 15-18 subjects. The RNeasy kit was used to extract total RNA. The KAPA Real-time Library Amplification kit was used to amplify TCR-beta VDJ regions with primers targeting the TCR constant region and the 5'RACE anchor. Sample indexes and Illumina adaptors were added in a first PCR, after which library yield was increased in a second PCR. After purification with Ampure beads, the TCR product of roughly 650 bp was size-selected on a 2% E-gel SizeSelection system. Before pooling, library quality was assessed on a Bioanalyzer, concentration was determined with Qubit, and library quantification was performed with the Kapa Library Quantification kit. Paired-end 2 x 150 bp sequencing of the libraries was performed on an Illumina HiSeq 2500. To increase sequence diversity, roughly 24-32% phiX was spiked into each library pool. Turning to the authors' computational methods: Quality-filtered reads were processed with the UMI-based MiGEC pipeline, and over 75% of raw TCR sequences were removed by the MiGEC pipeline during error correction. IMGT germline references were used for aligning VDJ genes, and each clonotype was defined as a unique CDR3 amino acid sequence together with its V-J genes. VDJtools evaluated clonal expansion, Shannon diversity and CDR3 relatedness (CalcPairwiseDistances, ClusterSamples); CLCbio workbench built phylogenetic trees. Using coefficient-of-variation modelling across technical triplicates, the study counted a clone as expanded if it had at least 8 unique UMIs. The raw public data were reprocessed by TCRdb itself: fastp quality trimming at Q25, MiXCR clonotype calling, in-frame beta chains only. Rows matching on CDR3 protein sequence are summarized as one entry with the most common DNA and genes. It is TCRdb's table, rather than the study itself, that gives the V and J calls and clone size. Recorded for this sample are 40,000 to 50,000 distinct CDR3 sequences; about 9.4% of them occurred a single time. The ten largest clones represent approximately 21% of the sample.

Libraries from unsorted PBMCs were made from 2 million PBMCs kept in RNAlater at -80 degrees C until RNA extraction. Peripheral blood was subjected to Ficoll-Hypaque density gradient centrifugation to isolate PBMCs, which were then cryopreserved in liquid nitrogen. Overall study outcomes, separate from this receptor: TCR clonal expansion was highest in HAM/TSP patients and lowest in MS patients, with MS patients falling below even healthy controls. Across subjects, expanded clones never shared an identical CDR3 amino acid sequence, which suggests that the TCR-beta repertoires in every group were private.

CDR1 MNHEY and CDR2 SMNVEV were looked up in the germline V gene (reference sequence). The CDR3 covers 14 residues, taking in both the cysteine and the phenylalanine. Here the CDR3 DNA is all that survives: 42 bases in frame from base 1. The trim is 6 bases for V and 3 bases for J, with a gap of 11 bases between the germline ends. This clonotype was seen at least ten times. What this receptor recognizes is not known. No quality values exist for individual bases; no much larger clone is one base distant. The sequencing input was PBMCs. The chain is made from TRBV27 and TRBJ1-4; no D gene can be assigned with confidence. The receptor comes from a woman aged 40 to 50 with HTLV-1-associated myelopathy (HAM/TSP). This receptor carries the CDR3 CASRRGQPNEKLFF. The DNA sequence is as follows: TGTGCCAGCAGGAGAGGTCAGCCTAATGAAAAACTGTTTTTT.